The T cell receptor (beta chain) described here comes from a study of somatic mutations in cytotoxic T cells in rheumatoid arthritis. TCRdb keeps only in-frame clones here, not all; method: immunoSEQ multiplex PCR. The sample includes fewer than 14,000 clones, 55% to 75% seen only once; the top ten take about 35%. This clone was detected a few times. V was pared by 4 bases and J by 3 bases, with 13 bases between. Germline V gives CDR1 SGDLS, CDR2 YYNGEE. The CDR3 runs to 15 residues. This sequence originates from an adult with rheumatoid arthritis. Sample: CD8+ T cells sorted from blood. The chain recombines TRBV9 with TRBJ1-4; a possible D gene is TRBD1 (6 bases). Written as DNA, the CDR3 is TGTGCCAGCAGCCCCGGACAGACCTCTAATGAAAAACTGTTTTTT. This translates into CASSPGQTSNEKLFF.